The rows below give T cell receptor beta chains drawn from one sample of a study of blood T cells in healthy people across ages. TCRdb itself ran the 5' RACE reads through MiXCR, one entry per CDR3 protein. The sample lists approximately 810,000 distinct CDR3 sequences, 25% to 35% seen once, with approximately 15% in the top ten. Sequencing was performed on blood. The receptor source for this set is a woman of 80 years or more in good health. Both conserved end residues are trimmed from each CDR3. The order of the fields is V gene, J gene, CDR3 protein.

TRBV6-1	TRBJ1-2	ASSEMVGNYGYT
TRBV11-2	TRBJ2-5	ASSGLRSTSQY
TRBV4-3	TRBJ2-7	ASSQDVGTGFYEQY
TRBV5-1	TRBJ1-2	ASSFEGKNSKDLNYGYT
TRBV12-3/TRBV12-4	TRBJ2-7	ASSLGVTGPYEQY
TRBV5-1	TRBJ1-5	ASSLDGDSPNQPQH
TRBV27	TRBJ2-4	ASTPGGSKNIQY
TRBV28	TRBJ2-7	ASSLRRLSEQY
TRBV20-1	TRBJ1-2	SGRAVGGLYGYT
TRBV6-2/TRBV6-3	TRBJ1-1	ASSYSGGREAF
TRBV20-1	TRBJ1-2	SARSYGYT
TRBV6-1	TRBJ1-1	ASRPENFRMNTEAF
TRBV3-1	TRBJ2-1	ASSPWDRPIAYNEQF
TRBV6-6	TRBJ1-2	ASSYSGAAFLGYGYT
TRBV12-3/TRBV12-4	TRBJ2-4	ASSPGQGTYIQY
TRBV7-9	TRBJ2-2	ASSARPNTGELF
TRBV7-2	TRBJ2-1	ASSSAGITEQF
TRBV7-2	TRBJ2-5	ASSPSGGARETQY